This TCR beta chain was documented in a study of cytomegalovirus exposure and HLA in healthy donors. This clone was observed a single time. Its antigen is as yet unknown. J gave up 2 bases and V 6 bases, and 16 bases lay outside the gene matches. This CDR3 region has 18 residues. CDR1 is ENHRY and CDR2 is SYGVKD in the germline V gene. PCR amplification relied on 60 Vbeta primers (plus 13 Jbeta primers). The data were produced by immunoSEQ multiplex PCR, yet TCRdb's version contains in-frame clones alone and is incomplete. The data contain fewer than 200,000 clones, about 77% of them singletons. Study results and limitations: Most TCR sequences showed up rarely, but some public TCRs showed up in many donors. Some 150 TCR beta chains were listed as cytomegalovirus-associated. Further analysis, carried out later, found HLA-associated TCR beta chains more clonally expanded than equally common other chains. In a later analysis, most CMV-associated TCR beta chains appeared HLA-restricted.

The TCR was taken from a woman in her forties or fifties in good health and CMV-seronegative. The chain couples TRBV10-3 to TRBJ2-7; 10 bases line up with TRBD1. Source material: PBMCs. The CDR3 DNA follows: TGTGCCATCAGCCGAACCAGAACTGGTGGACAGGGGGCCTACGAGCAGTACTTC. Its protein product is CAISRTRTGGQGAYEQYF.